This T cell receptor (beta chain) was profiled in a study of CD8 T cells in Susac syndrome. Overall study findings and caveats: An acknowledgment was made by the study that its TCR sequencing and HLA analysis involved relatively few individuals.

About this clonotype itself: Its cognate antigen is unknown.

Negative isolation was used for CD8+ and CD4+ T cells and FACS enrichment for TEMRA cells. RNA totalling about 0.45 to 1 ug underwent reverse transcription with random hexamers. TCRdb re-analysed the immunoSEQ multiplex PCR reads in MiXCR, keeping a single row per CDR3 protein. Of 75,000 to 95,000 distinct CDR3 sequences listed, over 85% are singletons. This clonotype was sampled from a human donor with Susac syndrome. The source material was CD8+ T cells from PBMCs.

The CDR3 loop is CASSISGSWDEQFF. CDR3 DNA: TGTGCCAGTAGTATTAGCGGCAGCTGGGATGAGCAGTTCTTC. The chain recombines TRBV19 with TRBJ2-1; D possibly corresponds to TRBD2 (6 bases). Germline V CDR1 and CDR2: LNHDA, SQIVND (reference sequence). With 3 bases removed from V and 8 bases from J, the gap between germline ends came to 14 bases. The CDR3 covers 14 residues.